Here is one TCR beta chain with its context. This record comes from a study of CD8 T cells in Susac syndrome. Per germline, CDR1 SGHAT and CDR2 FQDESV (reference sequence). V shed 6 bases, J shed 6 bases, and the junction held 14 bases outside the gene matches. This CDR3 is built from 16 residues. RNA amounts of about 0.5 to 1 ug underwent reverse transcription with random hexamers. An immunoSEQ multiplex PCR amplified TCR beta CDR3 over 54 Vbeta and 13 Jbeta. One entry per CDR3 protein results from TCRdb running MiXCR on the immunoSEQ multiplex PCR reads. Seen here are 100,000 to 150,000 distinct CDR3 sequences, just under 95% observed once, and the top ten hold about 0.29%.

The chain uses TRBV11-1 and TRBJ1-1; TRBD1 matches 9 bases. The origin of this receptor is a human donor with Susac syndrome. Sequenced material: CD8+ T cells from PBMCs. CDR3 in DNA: TGTGCCAGCAGATCCTTAAGGCGGGACAGGGACCCTGAAGCTTTCTTT. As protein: CASRSLRRDRDPEAFF.